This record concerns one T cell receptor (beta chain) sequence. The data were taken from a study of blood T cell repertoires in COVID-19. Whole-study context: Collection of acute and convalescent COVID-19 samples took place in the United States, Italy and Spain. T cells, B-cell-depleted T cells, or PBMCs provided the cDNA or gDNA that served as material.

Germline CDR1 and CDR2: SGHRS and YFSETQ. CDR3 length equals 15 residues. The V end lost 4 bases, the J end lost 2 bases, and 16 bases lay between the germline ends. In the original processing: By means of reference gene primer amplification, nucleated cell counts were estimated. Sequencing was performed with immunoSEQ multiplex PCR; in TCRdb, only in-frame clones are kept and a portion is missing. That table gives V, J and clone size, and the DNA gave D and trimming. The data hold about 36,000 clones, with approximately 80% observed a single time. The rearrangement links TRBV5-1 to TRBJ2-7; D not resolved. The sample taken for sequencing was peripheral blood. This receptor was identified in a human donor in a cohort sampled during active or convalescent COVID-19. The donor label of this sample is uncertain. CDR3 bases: TGCGCCAGCAGCACAGCATCCTCCTATGCCTACGAGCAGTACTTC. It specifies CASSTASSYAYEQYF. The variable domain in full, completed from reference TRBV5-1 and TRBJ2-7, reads KAGVTQTPRYLIKTRGQQVTLSCSPISGHRSVSWYQQTPGQGLQFLFEYFSETQRNKGNFPGRFSGRQFSNSRSEMNVSTLELGDSALYLCASSTASSYAYEQYFGPGTRLTVT.